The clone carrying this TCR beta chain was seen just once. Its antigen is not identified. MiXCR, applied by TCRdb to the reads, yields one record per CDR3 protein. Here the sample spans roughly 730,000 distinct CDR3 sequences, around 32% being singletons. This sample was taken from a study of T cell repertoires in cytomegalovirus infection. Study summary: Both recently identified HLA-C-restricted and well-studied HLA-B-restricted CMV epitopes were used in the study. Evidence of both CMV infection and a matching HLA type came from public TCR beta signatures.

V was shortened by 9 bases and J by 4 bases, with 12 bases between the two germline ends. This CDR3 has 12 amino acids. The V gene's germline CDR1 is SGHTA and CDR2 FQGTGA. Study-wide results and limits: The ex vivo response was dominated by HLA-C-restricted CMV-specific TCR beta clonotypes. Cumulated frequencies of public TCR beta families served to identify carriers of CMV plus the relevant HLA.

The starting material was cultured PBMCs, obtained from culture after CMV antigen stimulation. The receptor comes from a human donor in good health (CMV status not recorded). Some clones in this sample may be carry-over from other donors' samples. This rearrangement joins TRBV7-3 to TRBJ2-5; D possibly uses TRBD1 or TRBD2 (5 bases each). CDR3 nucleotide sequence: TGTGCCAGTGGGACCATGGGAGAGACCCAGTACTTC. Translated, it gives CASGTMGETQYF.